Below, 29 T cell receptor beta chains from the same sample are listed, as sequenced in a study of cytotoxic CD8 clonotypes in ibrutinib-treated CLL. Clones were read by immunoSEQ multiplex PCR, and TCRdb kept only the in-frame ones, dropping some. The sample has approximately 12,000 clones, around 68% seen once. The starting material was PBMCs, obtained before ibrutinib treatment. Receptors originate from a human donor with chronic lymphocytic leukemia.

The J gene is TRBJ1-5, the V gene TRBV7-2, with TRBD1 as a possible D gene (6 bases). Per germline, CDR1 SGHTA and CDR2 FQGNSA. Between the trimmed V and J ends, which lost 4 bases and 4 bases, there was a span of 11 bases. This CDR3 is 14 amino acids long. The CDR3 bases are TGTGCCAGCAGCTGGGACATTGGGAATCAGCCCCAGCATTTT. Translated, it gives CASSWDIGNQPQHF.

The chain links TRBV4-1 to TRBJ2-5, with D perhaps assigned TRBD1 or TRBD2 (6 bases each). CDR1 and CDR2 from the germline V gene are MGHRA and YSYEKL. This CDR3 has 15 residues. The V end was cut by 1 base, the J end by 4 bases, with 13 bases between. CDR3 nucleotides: TGCGCCAGCAGCCAAGTCCATGGGGGGCCAGAGACCCAGTACTTC. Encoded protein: CASSQVHGGPETQYF.

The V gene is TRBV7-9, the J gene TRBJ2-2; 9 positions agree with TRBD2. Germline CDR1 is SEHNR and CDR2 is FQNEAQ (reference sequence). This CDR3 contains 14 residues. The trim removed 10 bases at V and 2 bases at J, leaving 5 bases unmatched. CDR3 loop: CATRGTSNTGELFF. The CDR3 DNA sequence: TGTGCCACCCGGGGGACTAGCAACACCGGGGAGCTGTTTTTT.

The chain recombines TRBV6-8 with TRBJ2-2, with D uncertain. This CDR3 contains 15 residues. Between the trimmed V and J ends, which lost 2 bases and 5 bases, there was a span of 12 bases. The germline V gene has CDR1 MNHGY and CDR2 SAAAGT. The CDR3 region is CASSYDSEGTGELFF. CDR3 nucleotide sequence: TGTGCCAGCAGTTACGATTCGGAAGGGACCGGGGAGCTGTTTTTT.

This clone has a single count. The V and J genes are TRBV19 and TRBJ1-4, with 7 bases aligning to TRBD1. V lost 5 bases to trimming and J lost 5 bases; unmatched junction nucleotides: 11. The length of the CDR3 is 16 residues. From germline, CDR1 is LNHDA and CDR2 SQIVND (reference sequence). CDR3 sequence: CASSPIRTGVNEKLFF. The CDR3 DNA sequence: TGTGCCAGTAGTCCAATTCGAACAGGGGTGAATGAAAAACTGTTTTTT.

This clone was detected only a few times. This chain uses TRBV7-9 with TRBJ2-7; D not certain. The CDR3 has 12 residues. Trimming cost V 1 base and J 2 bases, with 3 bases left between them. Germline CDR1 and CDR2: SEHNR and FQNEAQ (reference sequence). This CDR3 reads CASSLGTYEQYF. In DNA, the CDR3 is TGTGCCAGCAGCTTAGGGACCTACGAGCAGTACTTC.

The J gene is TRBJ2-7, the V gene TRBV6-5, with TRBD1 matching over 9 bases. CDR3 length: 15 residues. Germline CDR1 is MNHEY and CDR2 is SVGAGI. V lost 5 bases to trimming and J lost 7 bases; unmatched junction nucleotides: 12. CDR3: CASSRPRTGDGEQYF. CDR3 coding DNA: TGTGCCAGCAGTAGACCAAGGACAGGGGATGGGGAGCAGTACTTC.

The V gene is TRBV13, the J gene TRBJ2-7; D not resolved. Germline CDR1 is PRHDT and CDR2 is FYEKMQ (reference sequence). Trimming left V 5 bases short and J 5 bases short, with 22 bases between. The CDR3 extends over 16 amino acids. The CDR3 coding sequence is TGTGCCAGCAGCCACCTGGAAGCGTCAGGACCCAACGAGCAGTACTTC. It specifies CASSHLEASGPNEQYF.

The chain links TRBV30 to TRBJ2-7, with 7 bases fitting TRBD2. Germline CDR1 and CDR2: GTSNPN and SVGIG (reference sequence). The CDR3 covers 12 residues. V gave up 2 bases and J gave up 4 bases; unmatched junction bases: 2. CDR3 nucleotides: TGTGCCTGGAGTACCGGGGGGTACGAGCAGTACTTC. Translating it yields CAWSTGGYEQYF. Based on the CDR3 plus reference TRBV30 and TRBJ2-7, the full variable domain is SQTIHQWPATLVQPVGSPLSLECTVEGTSNPNLYWYRQAAGRGLQLLFYSVGIGQISSEVPQNLSASRPQDRQFILSSKKLLLSDSGFYLCAWSTGGYEQYFGPGTRLTVT.

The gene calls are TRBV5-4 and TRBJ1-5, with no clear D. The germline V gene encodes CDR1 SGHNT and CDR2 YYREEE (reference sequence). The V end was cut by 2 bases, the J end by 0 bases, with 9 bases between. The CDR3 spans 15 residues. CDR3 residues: CASSFDGNSNQPQHF. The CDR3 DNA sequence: TGTGCCAGCAGCTTCGACGGAAATAGCAATCAGCCCCAGCATTTT.

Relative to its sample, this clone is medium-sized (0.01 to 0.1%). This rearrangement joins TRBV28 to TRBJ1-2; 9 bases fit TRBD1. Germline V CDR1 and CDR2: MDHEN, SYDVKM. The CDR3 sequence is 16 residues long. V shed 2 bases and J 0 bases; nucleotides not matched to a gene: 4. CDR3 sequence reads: CASSLGTGTTNYGYTF. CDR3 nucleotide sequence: TGTGCCAGCAGTTTAGGGACAGGGACTACTAACTATGGCTACACCTTC.

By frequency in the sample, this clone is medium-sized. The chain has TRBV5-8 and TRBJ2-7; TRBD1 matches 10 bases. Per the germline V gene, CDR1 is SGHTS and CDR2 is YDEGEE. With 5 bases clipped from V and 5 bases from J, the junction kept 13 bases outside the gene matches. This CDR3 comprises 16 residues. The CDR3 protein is CASSFGSWTGGDEQYF. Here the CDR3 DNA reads TGTGCCAGCAGTTTCGGCTCCTGGACAGGGGGGGACGAGCAGTACTTC.

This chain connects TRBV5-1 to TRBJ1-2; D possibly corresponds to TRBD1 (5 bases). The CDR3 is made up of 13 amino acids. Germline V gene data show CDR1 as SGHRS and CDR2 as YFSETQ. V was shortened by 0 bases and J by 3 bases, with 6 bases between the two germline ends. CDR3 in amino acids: CASSLEGYYGYTF. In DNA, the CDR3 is TGCGCCAGCAGCTTGGAGGGGTACTATGGCTACACCTTC.

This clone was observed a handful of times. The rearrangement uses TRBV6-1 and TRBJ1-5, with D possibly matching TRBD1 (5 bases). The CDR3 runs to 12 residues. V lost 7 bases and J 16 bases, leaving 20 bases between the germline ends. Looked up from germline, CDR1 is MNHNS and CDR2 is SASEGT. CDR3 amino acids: CASTETHRGAHF. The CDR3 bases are TGTGCCAGCACCGAAACCCATCGAGGGGCACATTTT.

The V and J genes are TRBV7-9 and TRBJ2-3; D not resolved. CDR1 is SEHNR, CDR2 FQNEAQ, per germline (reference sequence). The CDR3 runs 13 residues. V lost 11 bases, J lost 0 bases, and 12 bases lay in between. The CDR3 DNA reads TGTGCCCCCGCTTCCCCAAGCACAGATACGCAGTATTTT. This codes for CAPASPSTDTQYF.

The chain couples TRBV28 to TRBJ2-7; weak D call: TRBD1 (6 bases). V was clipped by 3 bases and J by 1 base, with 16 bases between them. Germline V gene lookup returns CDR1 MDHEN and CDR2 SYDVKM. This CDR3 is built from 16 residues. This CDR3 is CASSFPTGTNSYEQYF. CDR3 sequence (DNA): TGTGCCAGCAGTTTCCCAACCGGGACAAATTCCTACGAGCAGTACTTC.

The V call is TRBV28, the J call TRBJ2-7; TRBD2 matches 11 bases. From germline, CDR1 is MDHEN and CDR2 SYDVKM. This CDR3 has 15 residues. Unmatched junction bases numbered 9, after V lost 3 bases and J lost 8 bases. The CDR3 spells CASSFRASGGSKQYF. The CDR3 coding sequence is TGTGCCAGCAGTTTTAGGGCTAGCGGGGGGTCCAAGCAGTACTTC.

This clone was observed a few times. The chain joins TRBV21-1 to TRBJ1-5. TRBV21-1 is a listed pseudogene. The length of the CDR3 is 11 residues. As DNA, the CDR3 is TGTGCCAGCAGCAGGGGGCAGCCCCAGCATTTT. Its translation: CASSRGQPQHF.

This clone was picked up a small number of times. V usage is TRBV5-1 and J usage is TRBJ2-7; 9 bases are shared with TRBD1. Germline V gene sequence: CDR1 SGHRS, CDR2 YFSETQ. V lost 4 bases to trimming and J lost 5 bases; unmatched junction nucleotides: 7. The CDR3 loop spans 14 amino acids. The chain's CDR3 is CASSRTRTGDEQYF. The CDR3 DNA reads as TGCGCCAGCAGCCGTACCCGGACAGGGGACGAGCAGTACTTC.

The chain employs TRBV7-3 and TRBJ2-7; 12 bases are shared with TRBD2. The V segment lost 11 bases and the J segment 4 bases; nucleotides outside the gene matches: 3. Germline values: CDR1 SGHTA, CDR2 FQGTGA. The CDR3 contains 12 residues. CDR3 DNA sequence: TGTGCCGGCGGGACTAGCGGGTACGAGCAGTACTTC. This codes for CAGGTSGYEQYF.

DNA of the CDR3: TGCACCAGCAGCCAAGATATGGGAACAGATCCCTACGAGCAGTACTTC. Translated, it gives CTSSQDMGTDPYEQYF. The chain links TRBV1 to TRBJ2-7. TRBV1 is designated a pseudogene. CDR3 size: 16 residues.

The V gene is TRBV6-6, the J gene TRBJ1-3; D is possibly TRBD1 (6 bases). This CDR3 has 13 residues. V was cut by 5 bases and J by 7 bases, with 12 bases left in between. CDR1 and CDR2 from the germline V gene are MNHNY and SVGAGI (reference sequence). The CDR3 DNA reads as TGTGCCAGCAGTCTCGACAGGCGGAACACCATATATTTT. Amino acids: CASSLDRRNTIYF.

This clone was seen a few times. The CDR3 DNA sequence: TGTGCCAGTGGGACATGGGAAGGAACCTTC. Amino acids: CASGTWEGTF. J is TRBJ1-2 and V is TRBV19; maybe TRBD1 (6 bases). The CDR3 runs to 10 residues. CDR1 is LNHDA, CDR2 SQIVND, per germline (reference sequence). V was cut by 8 bases and J by 14 bases, with 15 bases left in between.

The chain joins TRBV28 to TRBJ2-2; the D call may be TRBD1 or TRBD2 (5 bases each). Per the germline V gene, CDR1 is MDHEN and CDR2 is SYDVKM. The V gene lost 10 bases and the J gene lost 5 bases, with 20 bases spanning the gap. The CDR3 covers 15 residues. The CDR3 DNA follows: TGTGCCACCTTCCCGACCCAAGGGACGACCGGGGAGCTGTTTTTT. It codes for CATFPTQGTTGELFF.

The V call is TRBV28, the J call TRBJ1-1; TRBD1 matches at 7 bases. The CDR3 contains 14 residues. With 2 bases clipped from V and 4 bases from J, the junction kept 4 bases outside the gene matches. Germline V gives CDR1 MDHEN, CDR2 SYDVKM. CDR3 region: CASSLTRGSTEAFF. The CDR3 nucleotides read TGTGCCAGCAGTTTAACCAGGGGGTCCACTGAAGCTTTCTTT.

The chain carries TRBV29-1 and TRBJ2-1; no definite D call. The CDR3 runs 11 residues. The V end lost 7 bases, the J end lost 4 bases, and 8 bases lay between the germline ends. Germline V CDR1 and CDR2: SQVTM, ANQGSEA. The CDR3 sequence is CSGDSYNEQFF. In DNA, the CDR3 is TGCAGCGGTGACTCGTACAATGAGCAGTTCTTC.

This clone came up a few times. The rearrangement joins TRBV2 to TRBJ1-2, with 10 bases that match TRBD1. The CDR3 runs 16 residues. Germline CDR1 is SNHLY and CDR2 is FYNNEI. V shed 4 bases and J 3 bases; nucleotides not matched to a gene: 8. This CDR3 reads CASSVDRGTGDYGYTF. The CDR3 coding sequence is TGTGCCAGCAGTGTGGATCGCGGGACAGGGGACTATGGCTACACCTTC.

The CDR3: CASSGFTEAFF. Here the CDR3 DNA reads TGTGCCAGCAGTGGTTTCACTGAAGCTTTCTTT. The rearrangement uses TRBV2 and TRBJ1-1; D ambiguous. CDR1 SNHLY and CDR2 FYNNEI come from the germline V gene. Trimming took off 4 bases at V and 4 bases at J, with 4 bases between the two ends. The CDR3 contains 11 residues.

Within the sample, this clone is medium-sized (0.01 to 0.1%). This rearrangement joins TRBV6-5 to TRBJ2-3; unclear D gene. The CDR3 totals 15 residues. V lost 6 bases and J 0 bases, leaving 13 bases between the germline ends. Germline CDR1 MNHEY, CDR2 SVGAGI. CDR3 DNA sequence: TGTGCCAGCAGCCTAGACGGTTCTAGCACAGATACGCAGTATTTT. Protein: CASSLDGSSTDTQYF.